This T cell receptor beta chain appears in the sequencing data of a study of PD-1 blockade in classical Hodgkin lymphoma. As to time point: cycle 4 day 1 (C4D1), after more than five weeks of nivolumab. All the patients suffered relapse after autologous stem cell transplantation, and brentuximab vedotin exposure differed. Magnetic negative selection of thawed PBMCs was the method by which CD4+ T cells were purified. The table lists this clone with a count of one. What it binds is unknown. The assay was immunoSEQ multiplex PCR, and TCRdb's table has in-frame clones only and misses some. The sample has around 18,000 clones, roughly four fifths seen once. Study-wide results and caveats: Reported findings placed baseline TCR diversity lower in newly diagnosed patients (compared with healthy donors). Whoever responded completely had baseline diversity much like that seen in newly diagnosed patients. By cycle point C4D1, TCR diversity had risen significantly in CD4+ cells (but not CD8+ cells).

The V gene lost 6 bases and the J gene lost 8 bases, with 14 bases spanning the gap. Germline V gene lookup returns CDR1 MDHEN and CDR2 SYDVKM. This CDR3 has 14 amino acids. This clonotype was sampled from a human donor with classical Hodgkin lymphoma. The sequencing used CD4+ T cells from blood, collected before the fourth cycle of nivolumab. The chain links TRBV28 to TRBJ2-6; the D gene is possibly TRBD2 (5 bases). CDR3 bases: TGTGCCAGCAGAGGCCTACTAGGGCCCAACGTCCTGACTTTC. Its protein is CASRGLLGPNVLTF.